The clone carrying this T cell receptor beta chain came up once. Sequenced by immunoSEQ multiplex PCR; TCRdb stores in-frame clones only, minus some. Among 350,000 to 450,000 clones listed, approximately 91% were seen once. The germline gives CDR1 SGHNT, CDR2 YYREEE (reference sequence). The V segment lost 5 bases and the J segment 1 base; nucleotides outside the gene matches: 6. The CDR3 length is 17 residues. This sample stems from a study of blood T cell repertoires in COVID-19. Across the study: T cells, B-cell-depleted T cells, or PBMCs provided the cDNA or gDNA that served as material.

Membership in each cohort depended on participant-reported clinical history. This receptor was identified in a woman aged 40 to 50 who had been exposed to COVID-19. The rearrangement joins TRBV5-4 to TRBJ2-6, with TRBD1 identical over 10 bases. The sequenced sample consisted of PBMCs or T cells enriched from blood (not recorded which). The CDR3 DNA reads as TGTGCCAGCAGGAACCGGGACAGGGGTTCTGGGGCCAACGTCCTGACTTTC. It encodes CASRNRDRGSGANVLTF.